The 22 T cell receptor beta chains reported below all come from one sample, sequenced in a study of vaccination and CD4 T cells after COVID-19. Treatment reported: approximately nine-day PBMC culture with coronavirus spike peptide pools or control peptides (ViraFEST assay). Their specific antigens are unknown. Sequence data for DNA of cultured CD4+ T cells were generated by the Oncomine TCR Beta short-read assay. In TCRdb, the PCR reads were re-called with MiXCR into one record per CDR3 protein. The table lists approximately 11,000 distinct CDR3 sequences, around 41% of them singletons, with 29% in the top ten. The sequenced sample was CD4+ T cells from blood, cultured in vitro. The receptor set was obtained from a human donor who had recovered from COVID-19.

In DNA form, the CDR3 reads TGTGCCAGCAGTTCTAGCGGGGGGCGGTACGAGCAGTACTTC. This gives the protein CASSSSGGRYEQYF. This chain joins TRBV27 and TRBJ2-7; 11 bases fit TRBD2. CDR3 size: 14 residues. Per the germline V gene, CDR1 is MNHEY and CDR2 is SMNVEV (reference sequence). With 4 bases clipped from V and 4 bases from J, the junction kept 3 bases outside the gene matches.

The genes are TRBV18 and TRBJ1-5, with D tentatively TRBD1 (5 bases). Trimming removed 3 bases from V and 7 bases from J, with 13 bases in between. Germline V gives CDR1 KGHSH, CDR2 LQKENI. The CDR3 is 14 amino acids. In DNA form, the CDR3 reads TGTGCCAGCTCACCCCAGGGAACGGGGCAGCCCCAGCATTTT. This encodes CASSPQGTGQPQHF.

The genes are TRBV2 and TRBJ2-3; TRBD1 matches 8 bases. Per the germline V gene, CDR1 is SNHLY and CDR2 is FYNNEI. The trim removed 6 bases at V and 14 bases at J, leaving 19 bases unmatched. The CDR3 has 15 amino acids. This CDR3 is CASSGQGVLQWGRYF. The CDR3 region has the DNA TGTGCCAGCAGCGGACAGGGAGTTTTGCAGTGGGGGCGGTATTTT.

In this sample, this clonotype turned up a few times. The gene calls are TRBV28 and TRBJ1-2; D is perhaps TRBD1 (6 bases). V was pared by 2 bases and J by 4 bases, with 20 bases between. The CDR3 extends over 17 amino acids. Germline V lookup: CDR1 MDHEN, CDR2 SYDVKM. The CDR3 bases are TGTGCCAGCAGTTTACGCAGGGCCGATACAGGGCTCTATGGCTACACCTTC. Residues: CASSLRRADTGLYGYTF.

The chain carries TRBV6-1 and TRBJ1-2; 11 bases fit TRBD1. The CDR3 has 15 amino acids. The J segment lost 4 bases and the V segment lost 7 bases, leaving 8 bases of the junction unmatched. Germline values: CDR1 MNHNS, CDR2 SASEGT. CDR3 residues: CASNIGQGASYGYTF. The CDR3 bases are TGTGCCAGCAACATAGGACAGGGGGCTTCCTATGGCTACACCTTC.

V and J are TRBV2 and TRBJ1-2; 9 bases align to TRBD1. CDR1 and CDR2 (germline): SNHLY, FYNNEI. CDR3 length: 13 amino acids. The trim removed 6 bases at V and 4 bases at J, leaving 3 bases unmatched. CDR3 loop: CASRTGGFYGYTF. In DNA, the CDR3 is TGTGCCAGCAGGACAGGGGGATTCTATGGCTACACCTTC.

CDR3 amino acids: CASSFRRTGGTGELFF. The CDR3 DNA sequence: TGTGCCAGCAGCTTCCGACGAACAGGGGGCACCGGGGAGCTGTTTTTT. The V gene is TRBV5-6, the J gene TRBJ2-2, with 8 bases aligning to TRBD1. Germline CDR1 SGHDT, CDR2 YYEEEE. The CDR3 consists of 16 residues. The J segment lost 4 bases and the V segment lost 2 bases, leaving 7 bases of the junction unmatched. Complete variable domain (other parts from reference TRBV5-6 and TRBJ2-2): DAGVTQSPTHLIKTRGQQVTLRCSPKSGHDTVSWYQQALGQGPQFIFQYYEEEERQRGNFPDRFSGHQFPNYSSELNVNALLLGDSALYLCASSFRRTGGTGELFFGEGSRLTVL.

This clonotype has a single count. J is TRBJ2-3 and V is TRBV11-3; D is undetermined. V was clipped by 5 bases and J by 4 bases, with 10 bases between them. The CDR3 length is 13 residues. Germline values: CDR1 SGHNT, CDR2 YENEEA. The CDR3, as DNA: TGTGCCAGCAGCATAAGGGTCCCAGATACGCAGTATTTT. Translated: CASSIRVPDTQYF.

In its sample, this clonotype was seen a few times. This rearrangement joins TRBV7-9 to TRBJ2-1, with 10 bases fitting TRBD1. The V and J ends lost 4 bases and 1 base, in that order; junction bases with no gene match: 7. CDR1 is SEHNR and CDR2 is FQNEAQ in the germline V gene (reference sequence). The CDR3 is 17 amino acids. The CDR3 sequence is CASSSTGTGVSYNEQFF. The DNA of the CDR3 is TGTGCCAGCAGCTCCACCGGGACAGGGGTGTCCTACAATGAGCAGTTCTTC.

The chain recombines TRBV27 with TRBJ2-1; TRBD2 might be the D (5 bases). The germline CDR1 and CDR2 sequences are MNHEY and SMNVEV (reference sequence). Trimming removed 3 bases at V and 9 bases at J, with 6 bases between. The CDR3 covers 11 residues. The CDR3 DNA reads as TGTGCCAGCAGTTTTGGAGGTGAGCAGTTCTTC. Its protein product is CASSFGGEQFF.

This clonotype was seen a few times. This chain's CDR3 is CASSLPYLPYEQYF. The CDR3 DNA follows: TGCGCCAGCAGTCTCCCATACCTACCTTACGAGCAGTACTTC. This chain joins TRBV23-1 and TRBJ2-7; D gene unclear. Being an ORF, TRBV23-1 has a function that is uncertain. The CDR3 is made up of 14 amino acids. The V end was cut by 4 bases, the J end by 4 bases, with 14 bases between.

The chain uses TRBV5-1 and TRBJ2-1; 11 nucleotides line up with TRBD2. Germline V gene lookup returns CDR1 SGHRS and CDR2 YFSETQ. The length of the CDR3 is 16 residues. Trimming at V came to 0 bases and at J to 5 bases, leaving 4 bases not matched to a gene. The CDR3 is CASSLEGSGGDNEQFF. The CDR3 DNA reads TGCGCCAGCAGCTTGGAGGGTAGCGGGGGGGACAATGAGCAGTTCTTC. The variable domain in full, completed from reference TRBV5-1 and TRBJ2-1, reads KAGVTQTPRYLIKTRGQQVTLSCSPISGHRSVSWYQQTPGQGLQFLFEYFSETQRNKGNFPGRFSGRQFSNSRSEMNVSTLELGDSALYLCASSLEGSGGDNEQFFGPGTRLTVL.

The rearrangement joins TRBV20-1 to TRBJ1-2; no firm D call. This CDR3 spans 13 amino acids. With 2 bases removed from V and 6 bases from J, the gap between germline ends came to 13 bases. Germline CDR1 DFQATT, CDR2 SNEGSKA (reference sequence). The CDR3 here is CSARRGLEDGYTF. CDR3 nucleotides: TGCAGTGCTAGACGAGGCCTTGAGGATGGCTACACCTTC.

The CDR3 sequence is CASRDNRGINYGYTF. The DNA for the CDR3 is TGCGCCAGCAGGGACAACAGGGGGATAAACTATGGCTACACCTTC. The rearrangement joins TRBV10-2 to TRBJ1-2, with 8 bases matching TRBD1. The CDR3 has 15 residues. Germline V gives CDR1 WSHSY, CDR2 SAAADI. V shed 6 bases and J 2 bases; nucleotides not matched to a gene: 8.

This clonotype was detected a few times. The chain joins TRBV7-2 to TRBJ2-1, with D tentatively TRBD2 (5 bases). The CDR3 has 12 residues. CDR1 is SGHTA and CDR2 is FQGNSA in the germline V gene. V shed 8 bases and J shed 9 bases, with 14 bases lying between them. CDR3 protein: CASGRLFGEQFF. The CDR3 region has the DNA TGTGCCAGCGGGAGACTTTTTGGTGAGCAGTTCTTC. Full variable domain (rest looked up from reference TRBV7-2 and TRBJ2-1): GAGVSQSPSNKVTEKGKDVELRCDPISGHTALYWYRQSLGQGLEFLIYFQGNSAPDKSGLPSDRFSAERTGGSVSTLTIQRTQQEDSAVYLCASGRLFGEQFFGPGTRLTVL.

The count of this clonotype is one. The junction shows a germline mismatch at one end, possibly a read error. This chain connects TRBV7-2 to TRBJ2-2, with D unclear. Germline V CDR1 and CDR2: SGHTA, FQGNSA. The CDR3 has 12 residues. CDR3 amino acids: CANSLVVGELFF. The CDR3, as DNA: TGTGCCAACAGCTTAGTCGTAGGGGAGCTGTTTTTT.

The gene calls are TRBV27 and TRBJ1-5, with unresolved D. Germline V gene sequence: CDR1 MNHEY, CDR2 SMNVEV (reference sequence). The germline V and J ends were trimmed by 1 base and 0 bases, with 7 bases remaining between them. The CDR3 spans 15 residues. The CDR3 loop reads CASSLLSDSNQPQHF. DNA of the CDR3: TGTGCCAGCAGTTTATTATCAGATAGCAATCAGCCCCAGCATTTT.

The J gene is TRBJ1-1, the V gene TRBV18; D is unresolved. Between the trimmed V and J ends, which lost 3 bases and 0 bases, there was a span of 8 bases. The CDR3 sequence is 14 residues long. CDR1 is KGHSH and CDR2 is LQKENI in the germline V gene. In nucleotides, the CDR3 is TGTGCCAGCTCACCGCCGACGGTGAACACTGAAGCTTTCTTT. Protein sequence: CASSPPTVNTEAFF.

This chain connects TRBV11-2 to TRBJ1-1; D remains unclear. Germline CDR1 and CDR2: SGHAT and FQNNGV. The CDR3 consists of 14 residues. Trimming cost V 1 base and J 0 bases, with 6 bases left between them. This chain's CDR3 is CASSLGWLNTEAFF. CDR3 DNA: TGTGCCAGCAGCTTAGGGTGGCTGAACACTGAAGCTTTCTTT.

This clonotype was seen a few times. This chain connects TRBV7-3 to TRBJ2-1, with 9 bases lining up with TRBD2. This CDR3 region has 18 residues. V lost 0 bases to trimming and J lost 7 bases; unmatched junction nucleotides: 13. The germline V gene encodes CDR1 SGHTA and CDR2 FQGTGA. The CDR3 DNA follows: TGTGCCAGCAGCTTAACGGGTTTGGGTAGCGGGGGTTTAAATGAGCAGTTCTTC. This gives the protein CASSLTGLGSGGLNEQFF.

The chain carries TRBV5-8 and TRBJ2-7; the D gene is possibly TRBD2 (6 bases). With 2 bases removed from V and 8 bases from J, the gap between germline ends came to 11 bases. The CDR3 sequence is 12 residues long. Germline V gene data show CDR1 as SGHTS and CDR2 as YDEGEE. The CDR3 region has the DNA TGTGCCAGCAGCTTAACGGGAGAGAAGCAGTACTTC. Amino acid sequence: CASSLTGEKQYF.

The table lists this clonotype with a few counts. The chain is built from TRBV24-1 and TRBJ2-3; TRBD2 might be the D (6 bases). This CDR3 has 15 residues. Germline assignment: CDR1 KGHDR and CDR2 SFDVKD. The V end lost 4 bases, the J end lost 2 bases, and 12 bases lay between the germline ends. This CDR3 is CATSDPGRSTDTQYF. DNA for the CDR3: TGTGCCACCAGTGACCCCGGGAGATCCACAGATACGCAGTATTTT.